One sample yielded the 9 T cell receptor beta chains listed below, sequenced in a study of blood T cell repertoires in COVID-19. TCRdb's copy holds only in-frame clones and misses some; the assay was immunoSEQ multiplex PCR. The sample lists about 300,000 clones; roughly 88% were seen once. The sequenced sample consisted of peripheral blood. Every receptor here comes from a young woman who had recovered from COVID-19.

V and J are TRBV7-8 and TRBJ2-2, with D unresolved. The germline V gene has CDR1 SGHVS and CDR2 FQNEAQ. The CDR3 contains 14 residues. V lost 5 bases and J lost 3, with 10 bases in between. The CDR3: CASSPELYTGELFF. CDR3 bases: TGTGCCAGCAGCCCGGAGCTGTACACCGGGGAGCTGTTTTTT.

The chain couples TRBV5-1 to TRBJ1-6, with 8 bases identical to TRBD1. CDR3 length equals 14 residues. Trimming took 5 bases from V and 12 from J; bases not matched to a gene: 10. CDR1 and CDR2 from the germline V gene are SGHRS and YFSETQ. Here the CDR3 reads CASRPGTGGEPLHF. The CDR3 DNA is TGCGCCAGCAGGCCCGGAACAGGGGGGGAACCCCTCCACTTT.

The chain couples TRBV5-6 to TRBJ2-1; 8 bases agree with TRBD2. This CDR3 is 15 amino acids long. The germline V gene encodes CDR1 SGHDT and CDR2 YYEEEE. With V trimmed by 4 bases and J by 2 bases, 5 bases remained unmatched. The DNA for the CDR3 is TGTGCCAGCAGCCTGGGACTAGGCGCCTACAATGAGCAGTTCTTC. Translated: CASSLGLGAYNEQFF.

This clone was detected once. The chain couples TRBV4-3 to TRBJ2-3, with D perhaps TRBD1 (6 bases). The V end lost 0 bases, the J end lost 2 bases, and 12 bases lay between the germline ends. There are 16 residues in the CDR3. CDR1 and CDR2 (germline): LGHNA, YSLEER. The CDR3 reads CASSQDGTSDTDTQYF. The CDR3 DNA reads TGCGCCAGCAGCCAAGATGGGACATCCGACACAGATACGCAGTATTTT.

The rearrangement uses TRBV7-8 and TRBJ2-5; 16 bases match TRBD2. Germline V gene sequence: CDR1 SGHVS, CDR2 FQNEAQ. This CDR3 has 17 amino acids. V trimming: 8 bases; J trimming: 5 bases; junction bases outside the gene matches: 11. CDR3 sequence (DNA): TGTGCCAGCTCGTCGGGACTAGCGGGGGGGTCTCGTGAGACCCAGTACTTC. It translates to CASSSGLAGGSRETQYF.

V usage is TRBV6-4 and J usage is TRBJ2-3, with 8 bases that match TRBD2. Germline CDR1 is MRHNA and CDR2 is SNTAGT. The trim removed 3 bases at V and 2 bases at J, leaving 4 bases unmatched. The CDR3 is made up of 15 amino acids. CDR3 residues: CASSEAGAATDTQYF. In nucleotides, the CDR3 is TGTGCCAGCAGTGAAGCGGGGGCCGCCACAGATACGCAGTATTTT.

V and J are TRBV1 and TRBJ2-7; the D segment call TRBD2 is taken from the table without a DNA check. TRBV1 is shown as a pseudogene. The CDR3 is made up of 16 amino acids. The chain's CDR3 is CTSSQETGDSSYEQYF. The CDR3 coding sequence is TGCACCAGCAGCCAAGAGACCGGGGACTCCTCCTACGAGCAGTACTTC.

A single count supports this clone. This sequence joins TRBV28 and TRBJ1-6, with D perhaps matching TRBD1 (5 bases). The CDR3 has 13 amino acids. Germline assignment: CDR1 MDHEN and CDR2 SYDVKM. The V and J ends lost 5 bases and 11 bases respectively, with 13 bases between them. The CDR3 DNA reads TGTGCCAGCAGTCCAGACAGTCTTCCACCCCTCCACTTT. Translation: CASSPDSLPPLHF.

The chain combines TRBV4-3 with TRBJ2-3; 10 nucleotides agree with TRBD2. The germline V gene encodes CDR1 LGHNA and CDR2 YSLEER. V was clipped by 2 bases and J by 3 bases; unmatched bases: 5. The CDR3 has 16 residues. In DNA form, the CDR3 reads TGCGCCAGCAGCCAAATAATAGCGGGGGGAACAGATACGCAGTATTTT. Protein sequence: CASSQIIAGGTDTQYF.